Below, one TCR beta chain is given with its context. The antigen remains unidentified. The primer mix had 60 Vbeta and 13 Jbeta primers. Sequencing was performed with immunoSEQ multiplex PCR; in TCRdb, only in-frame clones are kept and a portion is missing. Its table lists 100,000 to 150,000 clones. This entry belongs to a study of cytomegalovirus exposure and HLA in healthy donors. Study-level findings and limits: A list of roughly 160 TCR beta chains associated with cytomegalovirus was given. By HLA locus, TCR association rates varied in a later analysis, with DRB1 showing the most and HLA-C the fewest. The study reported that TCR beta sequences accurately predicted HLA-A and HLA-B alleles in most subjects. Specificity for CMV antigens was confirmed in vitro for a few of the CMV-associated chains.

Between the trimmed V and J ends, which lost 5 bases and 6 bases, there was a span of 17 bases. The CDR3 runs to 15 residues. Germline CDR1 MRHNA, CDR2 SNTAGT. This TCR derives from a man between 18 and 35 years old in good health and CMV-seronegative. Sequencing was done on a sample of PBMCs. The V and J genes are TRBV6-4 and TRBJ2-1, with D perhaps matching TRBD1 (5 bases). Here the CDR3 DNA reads TGTGCCAGCAGTCTAGACAAGGATGGGGCCAATGAGCAGTTCTTC. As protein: CASSLDKDGANEQFF.